These 20 T cell receptor beta chains were all obtained from the same sample, sequenced in a study of shared T cell receptors in the human thymus. The method was immunoSEQ multiplex PCR; TCRdb's version includes in-frame clones alone and lacks a portion of them. The table shows more than 550,000 clones, with around 87% occurring only once. This sample was also put to use in a study of human thymus T cells.

The sample was thymocytes. These receptors were obtained from a boy under two years old with a congenital heart defect.

The V gene is TRBV2, the J gene TRBJ1-4; perhaps TRBD1 as D (6 bases). Trimming removed 4 bases from V and 6 bases from J, with 18 bases in between. Germline CDR1 reads SNHLY; CDR2 reads FYNNEI. The CDR3 contains 16 residues. This CDR3 reads CASSGATGWRDEKLFF. CDR3 DNA: TGTGCCAGCAGTGGAGCGACAGGCTGGCGCGATGAAAAACTGTTTTTT. The entire variable domain, with the rest obtained from reference TRBV2 and TRBJ1-4, is as follows: EPEVTQTPSHQVTQMGQEVILRCVPISNHLYFYWYRQILGQKVEFLVSFYNNEISEKSEIFDDQFSVERPDGSNFTLKIRSTKLEDSAMYFCASSGATGWRDEKLFFGSGTQLSVL.

The rearrangement links TRBV7-6 to TRBJ2-2, with a possible D match to TRBD2 (8 bases). Germline CDR1 reads SGHVS; CDR2 reads FNYEAQ. This CDR3 contains 18 residues. V was clipped by 0 bases and J by 5 bases, with 19 bases between them. The DNA for the CDR3 is TGTGCCAGCAGCTTAGCGCAGGGGGAGACTAGCGAGACCGGGGAGCTGTTTTTT. This gives the protein CASSLAQGETSETGELFF.

The chain carries TRBV7-9 and TRBJ2-1; D is perhaps TRBD2 (5 bases). V was shortened by 3 bases and J by 7 bases, with 13 bases between the two germline ends. The CDR3 consists of 14 residues. Germline values: CDR1 SEHNR, CDR2 FQNEAQ (reference sequence). As DNA, the CDR3 is TGTGCCAGCAGCTTGAGGGAGCCGATAAATGAGCAGTTCTTC. This encodes CASSLREPINEQFF.

J is TRBJ1-4 and V is TRBV28; D is undetermined. Germline CDR1 is MDHEN and CDR2 is SYDVKM. This CDR3 contains 14 residues. The V gene lost 6 bases and the J gene lost 4 bases, with 12 bases spanning the gap. The CDR3 DNA follows: TGTGCCAGCAGAACCGGGTCCCTTAATGAAAAACTGTTTTTT. Protein: CASRTGSLNEKLFF.

The genes are TRBV4-1 and TRBJ1-1, with 8 bases fitting TRBD1. The CDR3 sequence is 15 residues long. The germline CDR1 and CDR2 sequences are MGHRA and YSYEKL. Trimming took 2 bases from V and 5 from J; bases not matched to a gene: 7. CDR3 loop: CASSQSGQGRTEAFF. DNA for the CDR3: TGCGCCAGCAGCCAATCCGGACAGGGCAGGACTGAAGCTTTCTTT.

This sequence joins TRBV27 and TRBJ2-1; 8 nucleotides align to TRBD2. Trimming at V came to 6 bases and at J to 6 bases, leaving 10 bases not matched to a gene. The CDR3 extends over 15 amino acids. Germline assignment: CDR1 MNHEY and CDR2 SMNVEV (reference sequence). CDR3 sequence reads: CASSPPGLVSNEQFF. The DNA of the CDR3 is TGTGCCAGCAGCCCTCCGGGACTAGTCTCCAATGAGCAGTTCTTC.

V usage is TRBV14 and J usage is TRBJ2-7; TRBD1 is a possible D gene (6 bases). Trimming took off 6 bases at V and 0 bases at J, with 18 bases between the two ends. CDR1 and CDR2 (germline): SGHDN, FVKESK. This CDR3 is built from 16 residues. The CDR3 nucleotides are TGTGCCAGCAGTCCCTCTCGGACAGTCCCCTCCTACGAGCAGTACTTC. Translating it yields CASSPSRTVPSYEQYF.

This clone was detected a few times. The chain carries TRBV6-1 and TRBJ1-1; no reliable D call. The V end was cut by 0 bases, the J end by 1 base, with 9 bases between. The CDR3 covers 15 residues. Germline V gives CDR1 MNHNS, CDR2 SASEGT. The CDR3: CASSEARAENTEAFF. CDR3 in DNA: TGTGCCAGCAGTGAAGCGAGGGCGGAGAACACTGAAGCTTTCTTT.

The chain carries TRBV19 and TRBJ1-1, with a weak D call TRBD1 (6 bases). Deletions cut 6 bases from V and 8 bases from J, with 13 bases between. Germline V gene lookup returns CDR1 LNHDA and CDR2 SQIVND (reference sequence). This CDR3 has 12 amino acids. CDR3 protein: CASSGAGQEAFF. The CDR3 DNA follows: TGTGCCAGTAGCGGGGCCGGACAGGAAGCTTTCTTT.

The genes are TRBV6-1 and TRBJ2-5; 7 bases agree with TRBD1. The germline V gene encodes CDR1 MNHNS and CDR2 SASEGT. This CDR3 has 14 residues. The ends lost 5 bases at V and 5 bases at J; junction bases unmatched: 8. In DNA, the CDR3 is TGTGCCAGCAGTTCACAGGGGCGCGGGGAGACCCAGTACTTC. This gives the protein CASSSQGRGETQYF.

This clone was observed a few times. The rearrangement joins TRBV20-1 to TRBJ2-3; tentatively, D is TRBD1 (6 bases). The CDR3 totals 11 residues. Germline loops: CDR1 DFQATT, CDR2 SNEGSKA (reference sequence). Deletions cut 5 bases from V and 3 bases from J, with 6 bases between. Here the CDR3 reads CSAGQTDTQYF. In nucleotides, the CDR3 is TGCAGTGCTGGACAGACAGATACGCAGTATTTT.

The gene calls are TRBV4-1 and TRBJ1-6, with 9 nucleotides matching TRBD1. This CDR3 has 17 residues. V was clipped by 2 bases and J by 5 bases; unmatched bases: 7. Germline V CDR1 and CDR2: MGHRA, YSYEKL. The DNA of the CDR3 is TGCGCCAGCAGCCAATCCCACAGGGGGCTTGATAATTCACCCCTCCACTTT. Its translation is CASSQSHRGLDNSPLHF.

The chain couples TRBV4-3 to TRBJ2-1, with 9 bases lining up with TRBD2. The CDR3 runs to 19 residues. Germline assignment: CDR1 LGHNA and CDR2 YSLEER. Losses at the gene ends were 1 base for V and 0 bases for J; bases not matched to a gene: 10. The CDR3 nucleotides are TGCGCCAGCAGCCAAGTAGCGGGAGTAGGTCCAAGCTCCTACAATGAGCAGTTCTTC. The encoded protein is CASSQVAGVGPSSYNEQFF.

There are a few counts of this clone. The chain uses TRBV6-1 and TRBJ2-2, with 10 bases that match TRBD1. The germline CDR1 and CDR2 sequences are MNHNS and SASEGT. J lost 3 bases, V lost 11 bases, and 6 bases had no gene match. The CDR3 spans 14 residues. The CDR3 DNA follows: TGTGCCGGAGACAGGGGGCCTGACACCGGGGAGCTGTTTTTT. Translation gives CAGDRGPDTGELFF.

V and J are TRBV25-1 and TRBJ2-2; tentatively, D is TRBD1 (5 bases). The CDR3 has 16 residues. CDR1 MGHDK and CDR2 SYGVNS come from the germline V gene. V was trimmed by 5 bases and J by 3 bases, leaving 16 bases between them. The CDR3 protein is CASSRCQGNDTGELFF. The DNA for the CDR3 is TGTGCCAGCAGTAGGTGCCAGGGTAATGACACCGGGGAGCTGTTTTTT.

The V and J genes are TRBV5-1 and TRBJ1-3; D is undetermined. Trimming shortened V by 1 base and J by 5 bases, and 7 bases separated the two germline ends. Germline CDR1 SGHRS, CDR2 YFSETQ. CDR3 length equals 13 residues. In DNA, the CDR3 is TGCGCCAGCAGCTTGACAGTACGAAACACCATATATTTT. Residues: CASSLTVRNTIYF.

The V and J genes are TRBV6-5 and TRBJ1-6, with D possibly being TRBD1 (6 bases). Between the trimmed V and J ends, which lost 6 bases and 8 bases, there was a span of 14 bases. The CDR3 spans 14 residues. Germline values: CDR1 MNHEY, CDR2 SVGAGI. This chain's CDR3 is CASSGQPFHSPLHF. In nucleotides, the CDR3 is TGTGCCAGCAGCGGACAGCCGTTCCATTCACCCCTCCACTTT.

This clone was detected only once. The V and J genes are TRBV27 and TRBJ1-1; 7 bases match TRBD1. The trim removed 0 bases at V and 2 bases at J, leaving 6 bases unmatched. This CDR3 spans 16 amino acids. Germline V gene sequence: CDR1 MNHEY, CDR2 SMNVEV (reference sequence). The CDR3 coding sequence is TGTGCCAGCAGTTTATCGTGGACAGGCCTAAACACTGAAGCTTTCTTT. Translating it yields CASSLSWTGLNTEAFF.

The chain combines TRBV11-2 with TRBJ1-1; D possibly corresponds to TRBD1 (6 bases). The V end was cut by 3 bases, the J end by 4 bases, with 18 bases between. The CDR3 consists of 16 residues. Germline V gives CDR1 SGHAT, CDR2 FQNNGV. The CDR3 region has the DNA TGTGCCAGCAGCTTGTCGGGGGGGCGTGATGGCACTGAAGCTTTCTTT. The encoded protein is CASSLSGGRDGTEAFF.

The V and J genes are TRBV14 and TRBJ1-2, with 8 positions matching TRBD1. Germline CDR1 reads SGHDN; CDR2 reads FVKESK. The CDR3 contains 13 residues. With V trimmed by 4 bases and J by 4 bases, 2 bases remained unmatched. CDR3 residues: CASSPTGAYGYTF. The CDR3 DNA follows: TGTGCCAGCAGCCCGACAGGGGCCTATGGCTACACCTTC. Full variable domain (missing parts from reference TRBV14 and TRBJ1-2): EAGVTQFPSHSVIEKGQTVTLRCDPISGHDNLYWYRRVMGKEIKFLLHFVKESKQDESGMPNNRFLAERTGGTYSTLKVQPAELEDSGVYFCASSPTGAYGYTFGSGTRLTVV.